The present entry profiles one T cell receptor (beta chain) with its context. Its antigen is as yet unknown. TCRdb called the 5' RACE reads again in MiXCR, with one record for every CDR3 protein. In the table there are around 500,000 distinct CDR3 sequences, about 20% of which are singletons. The data belong to a study of T-cell memory formation after mild COVID-19. Study-level results: Most CD4+ clones that shrank were in CM and EM, while CD8+ ones turned up in EMRA.

Germline V CDR1 and CDR2: MNHEY, SVGEGT. Trimming removed 0 bases from V and 2 bases from J, with 12 bases in between. The CDR3 contains 16 residues. The receptor was derived from an adult woman who had mild COVID-19 (a few samples of this study predate the infection). Cell type and time point are not known. Sequences were obtained from PBMCs or a T cell subset sorted from them (not recorded which). The V call is TRBV6-2 or TRBV6-3, the J call TRBJ2-3, with a weak D call TRBD2 (6 bases). This CDR3 is CASSYSTELATDTQYF. As DNA, the CDR3 is TGTGCCAGCAGTTACTCGACTGAACTAGCCACAGATACGCAGTATTTT.